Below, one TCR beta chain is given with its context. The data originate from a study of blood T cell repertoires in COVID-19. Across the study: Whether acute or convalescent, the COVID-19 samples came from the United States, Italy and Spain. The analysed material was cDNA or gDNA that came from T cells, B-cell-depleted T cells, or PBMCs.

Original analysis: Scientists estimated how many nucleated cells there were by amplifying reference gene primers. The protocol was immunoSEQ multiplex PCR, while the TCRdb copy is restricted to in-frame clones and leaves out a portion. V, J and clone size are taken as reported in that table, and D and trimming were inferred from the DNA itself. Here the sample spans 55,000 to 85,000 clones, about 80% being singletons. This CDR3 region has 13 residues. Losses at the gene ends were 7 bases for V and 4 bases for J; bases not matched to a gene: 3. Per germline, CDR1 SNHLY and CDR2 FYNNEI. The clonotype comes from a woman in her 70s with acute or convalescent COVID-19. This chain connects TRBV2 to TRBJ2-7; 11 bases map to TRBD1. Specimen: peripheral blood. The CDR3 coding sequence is TGTGCCAGCAAGGGACAGGGGGGTTACGAGCAGTACTTC. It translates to CASKGQGGYEQYF. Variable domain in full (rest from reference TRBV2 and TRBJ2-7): EPEVTQTPSHQVTQMGQEVILRCVPISNHLYFYWYRQILGQKVEFLVSFYNNEISEKSEIFDDQFSVERPDGSNFTLKIRSTKLEDSAMYFCASKGQGGYEQYFGPGTRLTVT.